The sequence of this T cell receptor beta chain was determined in a study of blood T cells in healthy people across ages (dated by TCRdb to about 2015). Some background on the complete study: In model experiments, roughly one uniquely barcoded TCR beta cDNA molecule per two T cells was captured by template switching. Using deep sequencing normalized with unique cDNA molecular identifiers, the study measured how TCR beta repertoire diversity changes with age. The donors were divided into four age groups: young (average around 15 years), middle-aged (approximately 41), aged (approximately 62) and long-lived (approximately 74). To avoid experimental bias, donors of different ages were randomly spread across the sequencing lanes. The study analyzed two additional independent replicas of 1 million unique cDNA reads from the same blood draw for two donors, one aged 18 to 29 and one aged 80 or older. Overall study results and their limits: Conclusive comparison of naive and antigen-experienced compartments was prevented by the profiling of bulk unsorted PBMCs. Estimates of total diversity based on one million sequenced T cells were considered lower bounds and underestimates. The percentage of naive T cells measured by flow cytometry correlated strongly with observed TCR beta diversity. The long-lived group showed more naive CD4+ T cells, fewer expanded clones and increased TCR diversity than the aged group, suggesting age selection. Observed TCR beta diversity per million T cells fell roughly linearly with age, and a significant reduction was already apparent by age about 43. Because donor CMV infection status was unknown, age-related changes in expanded clonotypes were potentially confounded.

From a lookup of the germline V gene, CDR1 and CDR2 are KGHDR and SFDVKD. Spanning cysteine to phenylalanine, the CDR3 consists of 16 amino acids. The only DNA kept is the CDR3, 48 bases in frame from the first base. Relative to germline, V is 4 bases shorter and J is 11 bases shorter, with 25 bases between their ends. The donors were some 36 Caucasian individuals from Russia, aged roughly 6 to 90 years, who were systemically healthy. Approximately 9.3 milliliters of peripheral blood were collected from each donor into EDTA-treated Vacutainer tubes. PBMCs were isolated by Ficoll-Paque density-gradient centrifugation, with at least 6 million obtained per sample. Trizol reagent was used to extract total RNA from the PBMCs, yielding at least 5.5 micrograms per sample. For every donor, flow cytometry on a PBMC aliquot measured the percentage of naive CD45RAhigh/CD27high T cells. Of note for this clonotype: Its cognate antigen has yet to be identified. No base qualities exist here, and no much larger clone lies one base off it.

Library preparation used 5' RACE. Sequencing was carried out with an Illumina HiSeq 2500. A second PCR of roughly 6 to 11 cycles was run with a J-beta primer mix and a sample-barcoded 5' primer. A unique molecular identifier was introduced onto each TCR beta cDNA molecule by a template-switch 5' adaptor carrying 12 random nucleotides. At least 3 million CDR3-containing paired-end reads were obtained from each sample. All of the RNA was converted into first-strand cDNA using the Mint cDNA synthesis kit, with a TRBC-specific oligonucleotide serving as the primer. After uracil-DNA glycosylase treatment, a first 18-cycle PCR used universal primers M1SS and BC2_uni_R on all cDNA. As for the authors' bioinformatics: Each sample was normalized by randomly selecting 1 million high-quality reads, each carrying a distinct molecular identifier. Reads with shared molecular identifiers were discarded instead of being binned into consensus sequences. MiTCR, set to a Q25 quality threshold and the strictest error-elimination algorithm, was used for CDR3 identification, clonotype clustering and error correction. A nonparametric unseen species model using Euler transformation provided a lower-bound estimate of total TCR beta diversity. TCRdb itself trimmed the public reads at Q25 with fastp, ran MiXCR and retained productive beta chains. Each CDR3 protein gets just one entry, which takes the most common genes and DNA from the rows behind it. The V and J calls and clone size are TCRdb's, not the authors'. The sample contains 1.5 million to 1.9 million distinct CDR3 sequences, about 45% of them found a single time. Of the sample, about 4.1% falls within the top ten clones.

This TCR was sampled from a young woman in good health. The chain couples TRBV24-1 to TRBJ2-5; TRBD2 is a possible D gene, resting on 5 matching bases. Source material: blood. The CDR3 region has the sequence CATSEDTRAPYNEQYF. The nucleotide sequence reads as follows: TGTGCCACCAGTGAGGATACTAGGGCCCCCTACAATGAGCAGTACTTC.